This T cell receptor (beta chain) was recorded in a study of memory B cells and T cells in multiple sclerosis. A remark on this clone: Its antigen is not known.

The CDR3 is 13 residues long. The germline V and J ends were trimmed by 1 base and 6 bases, with 11 bases remaining between them. Germline lookup yields CDR1 SGDLS and CDR2 YYNGEE. After stimulus-free culture, autoproliferating CFSE-dim and non-proliferating CFSE-high T cells were sequenced separately. Cultures began with approximately 4.5x10^7 CFSE-labeled PBMCs, unstimulated for 7 days, with replicate wells pooled. Profiled with immunoSEQ multiplex PCR; TCRdb holds only in-frame clones, not every one. The sample consists of 30,000 to 40,000 clones, about 84% of them appearing once. The source of this sequence is a human donor with multiple sclerosis. This chain uses TRBV9 with TRBJ2-7; D may be TRBD1 (6 bases). The specimen was PBMCs from blood kept in culture. The DNA for the CDR3 is TGTGCCAGCAGCGTATCTTCCAGGGGCGAGCAGTACTTC. It translates to CASSVSSRGEQYF.